This TCR beta chain was sequenced for a study of T cell responses to AZD1222 COVID-19 vaccine. Study context: Combined were second doses at about 4 or about 12 weeks. General study results and limits: It was only after the peak T cell response that any repertoires were sampled.

Repertoires were generated with immunoSEQ multiplex PCR, while TCRdb's copy carries only in-frame clones and drops some. The table records 93,000 or so clones, 90% to 95% of them present only once. The CDR3 runs 16 residues. Germline V gene lookup returns CDR1 SGHTA and CDR2 FQGTGA. The junction had 11 bases not matched to a gene; V was cut back by 4 bases and J by 5 bases. This clone has more than one count but fewer than ten. Its matching antigen is unknown. The chain has TRBV7-3 and TRBJ1-1; TRBD1 matches 9 bases. This receptor was identified in an adult in good health. The sequences come from peripheral blood, collected on day 0 of AZD1222 vaccination. CDR3 sequence reads: CASSSEPQGAGTEAFF. Written as DNA, the CDR3 is TGTGCCAGCAGCTCGGAACCACAGGGGGCTGGTACTGAAGCTTTCTTT.